The clone carrying this T cell receptor (beta chain) was seen ten or more times. Its target is not known. The CDR3 runs to 18 residues. Germline CDR1 SGHDT, CDR2 YYEEEE. Deletions cut 2 bases from V and 2 bases from J, with 20 bases between. The data originate from a study of neurological immune-mediated disorders. Study conclusions and caveats: Phylogenetic grouping placed 18 of 34 multiple sclerosis patients' repertoires in one related-CDR3 cluster, a possible signature.

TCRdb ran MiXCR on the 5' RACE reads and lists one entry per CDR3 protein. The table has about 82,000 distinct CDR3 sequences, about 2.5% seen once; the top ten hold roughly 1.2%. This TCR came from a woman aged 25 to 39 with multiple sclerosis. This sequence joins TRBV5-6 and TRBJ1-5; D is ambiguous. The specimen was PBMCs. The CDR3 DNA follows: TGTGCCAGCAGCTTAGGCGGGGTTGCGATGGGTGGCAATCAGCCCCAGCATTTT. It codes for CASSLGGVAMGGNQPQHF.